A selection of T cell receptor beta chains follows, all from one sample in a study of blood T cells in healthy people across ages. A single record per CDR3 protein comes from TCRdb applying MiXCR to the 5' RACE reads. Here the sample spans roughly 1,700,000 distinct CDR3 sequences, approximately 30% being singletons. Sequenced: blood. The source is a woman aged 25 to 39 in good health. The CDR3 runs from the conserved cysteine through the conserved F or W. A D gene is named only where the DNA matches it firmly. A clone size is listed for some rows: how often the clone was seen (once, few, many), or a class if it is expanded.

>TRBJ2-6|15|TRBV6-5|many|-
TGTGCCAGCGGCCAAGGGAACTCTGGGGCCAACGTCCTGACTTTC
CASGQGNSGANVLTF
>TRBJ1-4|17|TRBV6-5|-|TRBD1
TGTGCCAGCAGTTACGTGTCAGGGGGCAGAAAAAATGAAAAACTGTTTTTT
CASSYVSGGRKNEKLFF
>TRBJ2-1|15|TRBV2|few|-
TGTGCCAGCAGGAATAGAGAAGCGGGCTCCAATGAGCAGTTCTTC
CASRNREAGSNEQFF
>TRBJ2-1|17|TRBV14|-|-
TGTGCCGGCAGCCATCGCAGAGGAGGGCCATCCTACAATGAGCAGTTCTTC
CAGSHRRGGPSYNEQFF
>TRBJ2-1|15|TRBV7-9|few|-
TGTGCCAGCACCATGGTCGGCGGGTCGTACAATGAGCAGTTCTTC
CASTMVGGSYNEQFF
>TRBJ2-7|17|TRBV12-3/TRBV12-4|many|-
TGTGCCAGCAGTTTAATGCGGACAGCACTCCACTCCTACGAGCAGTACTTC
CASSLMRTALHSYEQYF
>TRBJ2-1|14|TRBV2|-|-
TGTGCCAGCAGTGAATCCGGGATATACAATGAGCAGTTCTTC
CASSESGIYNEQFF
>TRBJ2-1|12|TRBV6-5|once|-
TGTGCCAGCAGTGAACGGTGGGGTGAGCAGTTCTTC
CASSERWGEQFF
>TRBJ2-1|14|TRBV2|few|TRBD2
TGTGCCAGCAGTGGGAGCGGGAGGGCCAATGAGCAGTTCTTC
CASSGSGRANEQFF
>TRBJ1-5|14|TRBV29-1|many|-
TGCAGCGCGTGGGGTAAGGGGCAGAATCAGCCCCAGCATTTT
CSAWGKGQNQPQHF
>TRBJ1-1|15|TRBV20-1|-|TRBD1
TGCAGTGCTAGCAGTACCAGGGGGTGGGACACTGAAGCTTTCTTT
CSASSTRGWDTEAFF
>TRBJ2-5|16|TRBV7-9|few|TRBD2
TGTGCCAGCAGCCCCCCCCGCGGACTAGCCGGGGAGACCCAGTACTTC
CASSPPRGLAGETQYF